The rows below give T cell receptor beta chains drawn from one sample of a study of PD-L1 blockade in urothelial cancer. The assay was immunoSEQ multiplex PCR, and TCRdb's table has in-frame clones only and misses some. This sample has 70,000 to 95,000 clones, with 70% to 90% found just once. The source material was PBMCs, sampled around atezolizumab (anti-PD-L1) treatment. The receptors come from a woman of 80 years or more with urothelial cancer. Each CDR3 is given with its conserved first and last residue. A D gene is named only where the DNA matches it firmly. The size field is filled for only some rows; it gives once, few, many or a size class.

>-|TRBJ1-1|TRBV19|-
TGTGCCAGTAGTTACTTAATGAACACTGAAGCTTTCTTT
CASSYLMNTEAFF
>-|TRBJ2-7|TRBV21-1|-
TGTGCCAGCAGCAAAGAAATCCGGACTAGCGGGAGGGATCCCTACGAGCAGTACTTC
CASSKEIRTSGRDPYEQYF
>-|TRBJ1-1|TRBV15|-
TGTGCCACCGGGTCCCGGACAGAAGCTTTCTTT
CATGSRTEAFF
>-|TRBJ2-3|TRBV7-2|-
TGTGCCAGCAGCTCTAGCACAGATACGCAGTATTTT
CASSSSTDTQYF
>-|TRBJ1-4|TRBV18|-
TGTGCCAGCTCACCCGCGGCAGGGCTAAGGGAAAAACTGTTTTTT
CASSPAAGLREKLFF
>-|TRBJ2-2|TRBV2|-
TGTGCCAGCAGTATGACTAGTTATGGCCGTAGCACCGGGGAGCTGTTTTTT
CASSMTSYGRSTGELFF
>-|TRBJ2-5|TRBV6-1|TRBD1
TGTGCCAGCAGTGAACTGACAGGGGGCTTTGAGACCCAGTACTTC
CASSELTGGFETQYF
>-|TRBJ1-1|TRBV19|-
TGTGCCAGTAGCTGGACAGTTGAAGCTTTCTTT
CASSWTVEAFF
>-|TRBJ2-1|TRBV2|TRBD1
TGTGCCAGCAGTAAAGACAGGGGGGCAATCAATGAGCAGTTCTTC
CASSKDRGAINEQFF
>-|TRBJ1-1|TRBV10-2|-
TGCGCCAGCAGTGACTTTAAAACAGCTCAAGCTTTCTTT
CASSDFKTAQAFF
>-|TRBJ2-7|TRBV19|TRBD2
TGTGCCAGTTCGCGGGAGTCACTATACGAGCAGTACTTC
CASSRESLYEQYF
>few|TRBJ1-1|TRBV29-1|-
TGCAGCGTGGCATTGTCAGGTTTGAACACTGAAGCTTTCTTT
CSVALSGLNTEAFF
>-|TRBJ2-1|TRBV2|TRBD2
TGTGCCAGTCAGGGACTAGCGGGAGTTAATGAGCAGTTCTTC
CASQGLAGVNEQFF
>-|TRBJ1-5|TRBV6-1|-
TGTGCCAGCAGTGAAGGGGGCGGGGATCAGCCCCAGCATTTT
CASSEGGGDQPQHF
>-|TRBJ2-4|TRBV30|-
TGTGCCTGGAGTGTACAGACGAGGGGACTAGCCAAAAACATTCAGTACTTC
CAWSVQTRGLAKNIQYF
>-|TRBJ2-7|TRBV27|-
TGTGCCAGCAGTTTAAAGAAGAGCTCCTACGAGCAGTACTTC
CASSLKKSSYEQYF
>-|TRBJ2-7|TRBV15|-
TGTGCCACCAGCAGCTCAGGGGGGGAGCAGTACTTC
CATSSSGGEQYF